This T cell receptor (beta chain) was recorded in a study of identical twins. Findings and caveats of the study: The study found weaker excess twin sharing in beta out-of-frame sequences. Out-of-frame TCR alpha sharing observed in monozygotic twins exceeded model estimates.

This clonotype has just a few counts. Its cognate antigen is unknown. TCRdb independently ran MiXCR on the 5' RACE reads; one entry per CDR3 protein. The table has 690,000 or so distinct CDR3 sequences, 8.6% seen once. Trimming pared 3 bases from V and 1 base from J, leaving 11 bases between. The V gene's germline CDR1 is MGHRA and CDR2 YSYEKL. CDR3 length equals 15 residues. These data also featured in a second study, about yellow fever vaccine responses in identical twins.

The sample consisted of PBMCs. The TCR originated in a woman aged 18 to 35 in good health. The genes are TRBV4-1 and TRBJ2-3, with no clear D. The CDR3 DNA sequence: TGCGCCAGCAGCCAGGTTATCGGCGGCACAGATACGCAGTATTTT. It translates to CASSQVIGGTDTQYF.